This entry concerns a single T cell receptor (beta chain). This specimen belongs to a study of technical replicates of blood from several donors. The CDR3 sequence is 16 residues long. Trimming took 6 bases from V and 5 from J, leaving 21 bases between them. Germline CDR1 reads MGHDK; CDR2 reads SYGVNS. Produced via immunoSEQ multiplex PCR; TCRdb's table is partial and in-frame only. This table has about 89,000 clones, roughly 94% appearing once. This TCR came from a human donor in good health. Sequencing was carried out using T cells isolated from PBMCs. This chain connects TRBV25-1 to TRBJ2-3; D call uncertain. Written as DNA, the CDR3 is TGTGCCAGCAGCCCGAATCGGGTCTTGGCATTAGATACGCAGTATTTT. Protein product: CASSPNRVLALDTQYF.